The sequence of this T cell receptor beta chain was determined in a study of low-dose radiotherapy and immunotherapy resistance in tumors. Study summary: Cohort 1 got 0.5 Gy per fraction every 2 weeks, 6.5 Gy in total. Cyclophosphamide went in intravenously at 200 mg/m2 every two weeks, one day before radiation and immunotherapy.

Many counts were recorded for this clonotype. Time point denoted: after trial treatment. Regarding treatment: LDRT plus nivolumab, ipilimumab, low-dose cyclophosphamide and aspirin (RACIN trial). The donors' treatment consisted of nivolumab, ipilimumab, aspirin, low-dose cyclophosphamide and low-dose radiotherapy. First-strand cDNA relied on TRAV- and TRBV-specific primers spanning alpha and beta chains. TCR amplification used around 20 PCR cycles, a constant-region primer and a V-primer adapter. TCRdb independently ran MiXCR on the reads; one entry per CDR3 protein. Of some 94,000 distinct CDR3 sequences listed, approximately 22% are singletons. From germline, CDR1 is SGHRS and CDR2 YFSETQ. The ends were cut back, 4 bases at V and 5 bases at J, with 9 bases in the middle. The CDR3 covers 13 residues.

This receptor was obtained from a female donor with ovarian cancer. The sample in question was PBMCs, obtained after low-dose radiotherapy plus immunotherapy. The V call is TRBV5-1, the J call TRBJ2-2, with no clear D. DNA for the CDR3: TGCGCCAGCAGCGAGACTGTTACCGGGGAGCTGTTTTTT. Amino acids: CASSETVTGELFF. The whole variable domain, remainder taken from reference TRBV5-1 and TRBJ2-2, is KAGVTQTPRYLIKTRGQQVTLSCSPISGHRSVSWYQQTPGQGLQFLFEYFSETQRNKGNFPGRFSGRQFSNSRSEMNVSTLELGDSALYLCASSETVTGELFFGEGSRLTVL.